The source of this T cell receptor beta chain is a study of cytomegalovirus exposure and HLA in healthy donors. For the study at large: Counted in an early data release were about 85 million unique TCRs from HLA-typed donors.

PCR involved 60 Vbeta and 13 Jbeta primers. Assay: immunoSEQ multiplex PCR; the TCRdb copy retains only in-frame clones and omits some. The sample lists 170,000 or so clones, over 70% occurring once. The germline V gene has CDR1 GTSNPN and CDR2 SVGIG (reference sequence). The length of the CDR3 is 13 residues. V gave up 5 bases and J gave up 5 bases; unmatched junction bases: 6. Sequencing input: PBMCs. The chain recombines TRBV30 with TRBJ1-1; 9 nucleotides line up with TRBD1. This TCR was recovered from a woman aged 25 to 39 in good health and CMV-seronegative. The CDR3 DNA follows: TGTGCCTGGTGGACAGGGGAAGGGACTGAAGCTTTCTTT. Translated: CAWWTGEGTEAFF.